Presented here are 8 T cell receptor beta chains from one specimen sequenced in a study of beta chain features in type 1 diabetes. Expressed TCRB transcripts were sequenced, since all the RNA that had been isolated was reverse transcribed. Sequencing used immunoSEQ multiplex PCR; TCRdb keeps in-frame clones, though not all of them. The sample carries 250,000 or so clones, over 20% recorded once. Overall study findings and caveats: For Type 1 diabetes patients, all four CD4+ subsets carried TCRB CDR3s that were moderately but significantly shorter.

Antigen specificity for these receptors is unknown. The specimen sequenced was naive CD4+ T cells from blood. The source is a woman in her forties with type 1 diabetes.

This clone was picked up a small number of times. V is TRBV15 and J is TRBJ1-5; TRBD1 matches at 7 bases. J lost 4 bases, V lost 1 base, and 10 bases had no gene match. The CDR3 loop spans 17 amino acids. The germline gives CDR1 LNHNV, CDR2 YYDKDF (reference sequence). In DNA, the CDR3 is TGTGCCACCAGCAGAGTGGGACAGTCCAGGGGGAATCAGCCCCAGCATTTT. This sequence encodes CATSRVGQSRGNQPQHF. Full variable domain (missing parts from reference TRBV15 and TRBJ1-5): DAMVIQNPRYQVTQFGKPVTLSCSQTLNHNVMYWYQQKSSQAPKLLFHYYDKDFNNEADTPDNFQSRRPNTSFCFLDIRSPGLGDTAMYLCATSRVGQSRGNQPQHFGDGTRLSIL.

This chain connects TRBV30 to TRBJ2-5; 10 bases are shared with TRBD2. Per the germline V gene, CDR1 is GTSNPN and CDR2 is SVGIG (reference sequence). This CDR3 contains 14 residues. V was pared by 2 bases and J by 6 bases, with 6 bases of the junction left unmatched. In nucleotides, the CDR3 is TGTGCCTGGAGTCGGTCTAGCGGGAGTCAGACCCAGTACTTC. It yields the protein CAWSRSSGSQTQYF.

The CDR3 nucleotides are TGTGCCAGCAGTTTACGTCGGGATTTCTCCTACGAGCAGTACTTC. Its protein is CASSLRRDFSYEQYF. The genes are TRBV27 and TRBJ2-7, with D perhaps TRBD2 (5 bases). Trimming pared 2 bases from V and 0 bases from J, leaving 11 bases between. The CDR3 consists of 15 residues. Germline CDR1 MNHEY, CDR2 SMNVEV (reference sequence).

The chain links TRBV9 to TRBJ2-2, with D perhaps TRBD1 (6 bases). Trimming shortened V by 3 bases and J by 1 base, and 7 bases separated the two germline ends. The CDR3 is made up of 14 amino acids. The germline V gene has CDR1 SGDLS and CDR2 YYNGEE. As DNA, the CDR3 is TGTGCCAGCAGCGCGGGACAGAACACCGGGGAGCTGTTTTTT. Protein: CASSAGQNTGELFF.

This chain connects TRBV18 to TRBJ2-7; 9 nucleotides line up with TRBD1. Trimming cost V 6 bases and J 5 bases; bases outside gene matches: 8. Germline CDR1 KGHSH, CDR2 LQKENI. The length of the CDR3 is 14 residues. CDR3 sequence (DNA): TGTGCCAGCTCGACGGGACAGGGAGGGAACGAGCAGTACTTC. Encoded protein: CASSTGQGGNEQYF.

CDR3 sequence (DNA): TGCGCCAGCAGTCTTCGTAGCGGGGGGCGCACAGATACGCAGTATTTT. This sequence encodes CASSLRSGGRTDTQYF. The chain couples TRBV4-1 to TRBJ2-3, with 10 bases aligning to TRBD2. The CDR3 length is 16 residues. In germline, CDR1 is MGHRA, CDR2 YSYEKL. The V gene end was trimmed by 6 bases and the J gene end by 1 base; junction bases not matched to a gene: 7.

In this sample, this clone turned up a few times. This chain joins TRBV5-4 and TRBJ2-3; tentatively, D is TRBD1 (5 bases). Between the trimmed V and J ends, which lost 0 bases and 2 bases, there was a span of 16 bases. In germline, CDR1 is SGHNT, CDR2 YYREEE (reference sequence). This CDR3 contains 17 residues. This CDR3 reads CASSLGLGIGATDTQYF. The CDR3, as DNA: TGTGCCAGCAGCTTGGGGTTGGGAATAGGGGCCACAGATACGCAGTATTTT.

This clone turned up a few times. Written as DNA, the CDR3 is TGTGCCTGGAGGGTTCCCGCGGGAGGAAACACCATATATTTT. It yields the protein CAWRVPAGGNTIYF. The V call is TRBV30, the J call TRBJ1-3; no clear D gene. Germline CDR1 and CDR2: GTSNPN and SVGIG (reference sequence). CDR3 size: 14 residues. Trimming removed 3 bases at V and 4 bases at J, with 13 bases between. Full variable domain (remainder filled in from reference TRBV30 and TRBJ1-3): SQTIHQWPATLVQPVGSPLSLECTVEGTSNPNLYWYRQAAGRGLQLLFYSVGIGQISSEVPQNLSASRPQDRQFILSSKKLLLSDSGFYLCAWRVPAGGNTIYFGEGSWLTVV.